The 16 T cell receptor beta chains in this list originate from one sample, sequenced in a study of radiation and T cells in renal cell carcinoma. The time point was: blood 4 weeks post-SBRT, at nephrectomy. Stated treatment: 15 Gy SBRT to primary tumor, nephrectomy 4 weeks later. TCRdb's copy holds only in-frame clones and misses some; the assay was immunoSEQ multiplex PCR. The table includes approximately 43,000 clones, roughly 82% detected once. The sequencing here drew on blood, taken from a patient whose treatment included radiotherapy and nephrectomy. The receptors stem from a woman between 70 and 85 years old with renal cell carcinoma.

This clone was seen a handful of times. The CDR3 here is CASSSRQSYTGELFF. The CDR3, as DNA: TGTGCCAGCAGCTCCAGACAGTCCTACACCGGGGAGCTGTTTTTT. The chain carries TRBV14 and TRBJ2-2; TRBD1 might be the D (5 bases). CDR3 length equals 15 residues. CDR1 SGHDN and CDR2 FVKESK come from the germline V gene. Trimming cost V 5 bases and J 3 bases, with 13 bases left between them.

The chain carries TRBV6-5 and TRBJ2-7, with 7 positions matching TRBD2. V shed 2 bases, J shed 4 bases, and the junction held 5 bases outside the gene matches. The germline gives CDR1 MNHEY, CDR2 SVGAGI. CDR3 length: 14 amino acids. The CDR3 DNA reads as TGTGCCAGCAGTTACGGAGGGAGGGGATACGAGCAGTACTTC. It translates to CASSYGGRGYEQYF.

The V call is TRBV5-8, the J call TRBJ2-7; the match to TRBD2 covers 14 bases. Germline CDR1 and CDR2: SGHTS and YDEGEE. With 4 bases clipped from V and 2 bases from J, the junction kept 2 bases outside the gene matches. CDR3 size: 15 residues. CDR3 in amino acids: CASSAGLAGAYEQYF. The DNA for the CDR3 is TGTGCCAGCAGCGCGGGACTAGCGGGGGCCTACGAGCAGTACTTC.

V is TRBV4-1 and J is TRBJ2-3, with TRBD1 identical over 9 bases. This CDR3 is 17 amino acids long. CDR1 is MGHRA, CDR2 YSYEKL, per germline. Trimming cost V 2 bases and J 2 bases; bases outside gene matches: 8. The CDR3 bases are TGCGCCAGCAGCCAACGTCCCGGGACAGGGAACACAGATACGCAGTATTTT. Protein sequence: CASSQRPGTGNTDTQYF.

The V call is TRBV7-8, the J call TRBJ1-1; the D gene is possibly TRBD1 (5 bases). The CDR3 spans 14 residues. Trimming took 5 bases from V and 11 from J, leaving 21 bases between them. From germline, CDR1 is SGHVS and CDR2 FQNEAQ. This CDR3 reads CASSPRGGAGVAFF. The CDR3 nucleotides are TGTGCCAGCAGCCCGCGGGGGGGAGCGGGGGTGGCTTTCTTT. The full variable domain, completed using reference TRBV7-8 and TRBJ1-1, is GAGVSQSPRYKVAKRGQDVALRCDPISGHVSLFWYQQALGQGPEFLTYFQNEAQLDKSGLPSDRFFAERPEGSVSTLKIQRTQQEDSAVYLCASSPRGGAGVAFFGQGTRLTVV.

The chain couples TRBV2 to TRBJ2-7; 9 bases line up with TRBD2. CDR3 size: 16 residues. The germline gives CDR1 SNHLY, CDR2 FYNNEI. The V segment lost 6 bases and the J segment 1 base; nucleotides outside the gene matches: 10. CDR3 loop: CASSPSRTSGSYEQYF. The CDR3, as DNA: TGTGCCAGCAGCCCCTCGCGAACTAGCGGGTCCTACGAGCAGTACTTC. The complete variable domain, with remaining parts taken from reference TRBV2 and TRBJ2-7, reads EPEVTQTPSHQVTQMGQEVILRCVPISNHLYFYWYRQILGQKVEFLVSFYNNEISEKSEIFDDQFSVERPDGSNFTLKIRSTKLEDSAMYFCASSPSRTSGSYEQYFGPGTRLTVT.

There are a few counts of this clone. The chain employs TRBV5-1 and TRBJ2-2; no definite D call. The germline V gene encodes CDR1 SGHRS and CDR2 YFSETQ. The germline V and J ends were trimmed by 2 bases and 0 bases, with 8 bases remaining between them. The CDR3 runs to 15 residues. The CDR3: CASSFNNANTGELFF. The CDR3 coding sequence is TGCGCCAGCAGCTTCAACAACGCGAACACCGGGGAGCTGTTTTTT.

This clone was seen just once. This chain's CDR3 is CASSQVPQETQYF. The CDR3 DNA is TGCGCCAGCAGCCAAGTCCCCCAAGAGACCCAGTACTTC. The chain recombines TRBV4-3 with TRBJ2-5; D gene uncertain. V lost 1 base to trimming and J lost 1 base, with 4 bases between them. The CDR3 is made up of 13 amino acids. Per the germline V gene, CDR1 is LGHNA and CDR2 is YSLEER.

This chain joins TRBV5-5 and TRBJ2-7, with TRBD1 matching 8 bases. Per germline, CDR1 SGHKS and CDR2 YYEKEE (reference sequence). V dropped 0 bases and J dropped 2; count of bases not matched to a gene: 4. The CDR3 covers 15 residues. The CDR3 nucleotides read TGTGCCAGCAGCTTGGGCGCGACAGGGGCCTACGAGCAGTACTTC. It specifies CASSLGATGAYEQYF. The complete variable domain, with remaining parts taken from reference TRBV5-5 and TRBJ2-7, reads DAGVTQSPTHLIKTRGQQVTLRCSPISGHKSVSWYQQVLGQGPQFIFQYYEKEERGRGNFPDRFSARQFPNYSSELNVNALLLGDSALYLCASSLGATGAYEQYFGPGTRLTVT.

This clone appeared once. V usage is TRBV7-8 and J usage is TRBJ2-5, with D tentatively TRBD2 (5 bases). Trimming stripped 4 bases from V and 4 bases from J, with 13 bases between. CDR3 size: 14 residues. Germline-derived CDR1 and CDR2 are SGHVS and FQNEAQ. CDR3 loop: CASSYPGGGETQYF. For the CDR3, the DNA is TGTGCCAGCAGCTACCCTGGAGGAGGAGAGACCCAGTACTTC.

The V call is TRBV5-4, the J call TRBJ2-1; the D gene is possibly TRBD2 (6 bases). V was cut by 5 bases and J by 5 bases, with 17 bases left in between. The CDR3 totals 15 residues. Germline lookup yields CDR1 SGHNT and CDR2 YYREEE (reference sequence). CDR3 protein: CASSPGTSINNEQFF. The CDR3, as DNA: TGTGCCAGCAGTCCCGGGACTTCCATAAACAATGAGCAGTTCTTC.

This chain connects TRBV30 to TRBJ1-6; the D is unclear. Looked up from germline, CDR1 is GTSNPN and CDR2 is SVGIG (reference sequence). V was shortened by 2 bases and J by 9 bases, with 8 bases between the two germline ends. The length of the CDR3 is 12 residues. The CDR3 nucleotides read TGTGCCTGGAGTTTGGAGGGTTCACCCCTCCACTTT. Encoded protein: CAWSLEGSPLHF.

The chain recombines TRBV19 with TRBJ1-1, with 7 positions matching TRBD1. Germline CDR1 is LNHDA and CDR2 is SQIVND (reference sequence). V gave up 4 bases and J gave up 3 bases; unmatched junction bases: 5. CDR3 length: 14 residues. CDR3 protein: CASSNGRGDTEAFF. As DNA, the CDR3 is TGTGCCAGTAGTAATGGCAGGGGGGACACTGAAGCTTTCTTT.

This chain joins TRBV30 and TRBJ1-3; TRBD1 matches 7 bases. After removal of 4 bases from V and 0 bases from J, the junction contained 9 bases not matched to a gene. Germline-derived CDR1 and CDR2 are GTSNPN and SVGIG (reference sequence). The CDR3 consists of 16 residues. CDR3 coding DNA: TGTGCCTGGACTCCCAGGGGGGCGAACTCTGGAAACACCATATATTTT. This codes for CAWTPRGANSGNTIYF.

This chain connects TRBV7-2 to TRBJ1-4, with a possible D match to TRBD1 (5 bases). This CDR3 contains 14 residues. Per germline, CDR1 SGHTA and CDR2 FQGNSA. Trimming took 2 bases from V and 5 from J, leaving 9 bases between them. The CDR3 coding sequence is TGTGCCAGCAGCTTACTTTCAGGGAATGAAAAACTGTTTTTT. As protein: CASSLLSGNEKLFF.

This chain uses TRBV4-2 with TRBJ2-7, with 8 bases identical to TRBD2. Per germline, CDR1 LGHNA and CDR2 YNFKEQ. The CDR3 length is 15 residues. V lost 0 bases to trimming and J lost 3 bases; unmatched junction nucleotides: 4. The CDR3 spells CASSQDFLAGYEQYF. CDR3 coding DNA: TGTGCCAGCAGCCAAGATTTTCTAGCGGGCTACGAGCAGTACTTC.